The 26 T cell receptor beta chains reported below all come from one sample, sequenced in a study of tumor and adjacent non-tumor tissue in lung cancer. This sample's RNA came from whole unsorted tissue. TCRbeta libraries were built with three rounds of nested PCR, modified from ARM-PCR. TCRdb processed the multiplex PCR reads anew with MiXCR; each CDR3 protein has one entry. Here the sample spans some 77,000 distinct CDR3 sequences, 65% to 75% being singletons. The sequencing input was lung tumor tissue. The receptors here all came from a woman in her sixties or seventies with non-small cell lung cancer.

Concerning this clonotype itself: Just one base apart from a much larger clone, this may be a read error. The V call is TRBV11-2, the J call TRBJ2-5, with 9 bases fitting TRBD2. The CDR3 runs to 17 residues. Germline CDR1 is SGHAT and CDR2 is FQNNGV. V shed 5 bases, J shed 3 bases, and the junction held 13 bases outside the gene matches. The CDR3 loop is CASSRMEGTSRKETQYF. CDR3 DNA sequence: TGTGCCAGCAGCCGAATGGAGGGGACTAGCCGAAAAGAGACCCAGTACTTC.

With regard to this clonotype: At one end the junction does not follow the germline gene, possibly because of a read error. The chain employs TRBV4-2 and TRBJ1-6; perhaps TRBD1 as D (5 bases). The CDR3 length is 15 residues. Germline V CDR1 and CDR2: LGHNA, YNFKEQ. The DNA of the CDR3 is TGTGCCGGCAGCCAAGATGTCCGGGGGTCTTCACTACTCCACTTT. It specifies CAGSQDVRGSSLLHF.

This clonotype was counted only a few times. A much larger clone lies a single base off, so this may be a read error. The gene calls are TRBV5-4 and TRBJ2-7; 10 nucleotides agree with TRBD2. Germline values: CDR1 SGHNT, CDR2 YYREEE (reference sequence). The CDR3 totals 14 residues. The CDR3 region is CASCLALAGDEQYF. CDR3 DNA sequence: TGTGCCAGCTGCTTGGCCCTAGCGGGGGACGAGCAGTACTTC. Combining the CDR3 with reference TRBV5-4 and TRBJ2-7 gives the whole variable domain ETGVTQSPTHLIKTRGQQVTLRCSSQSGHNTVSWYQQALGQGPQFIFQYYREEENGRGNFPPRFSGLQFPNYSSELNVNALELDDSALYLCASCLALAGDEQYFGPGTRLTVT.

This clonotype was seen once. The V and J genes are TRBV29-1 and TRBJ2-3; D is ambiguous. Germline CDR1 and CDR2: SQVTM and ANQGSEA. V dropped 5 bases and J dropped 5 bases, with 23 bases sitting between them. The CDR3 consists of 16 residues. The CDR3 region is CSVTLEVVVALDTQYF. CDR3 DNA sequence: TGCAGCGTTACATTAGAGGTAGTGGTAGCCCTAGATACGCAGTATTTT.

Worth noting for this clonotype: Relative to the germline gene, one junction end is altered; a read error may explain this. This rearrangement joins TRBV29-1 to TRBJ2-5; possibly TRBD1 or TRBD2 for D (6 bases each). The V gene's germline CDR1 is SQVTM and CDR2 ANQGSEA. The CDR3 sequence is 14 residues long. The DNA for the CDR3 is TGCAGCGTTGAACGAGGGGGGAGAAGGGAGACCGAGTATTTC. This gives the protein CSVERGGRRETEYF. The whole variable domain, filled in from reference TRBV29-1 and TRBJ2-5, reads SAVISQKPSRDICQRGTSLTIQCQVDSQVTMMFWYRQQPGQSLTLIATANQGSEATYESGFVIDKFPISRPNLTFSTLTVSNMSPEDSSIYLCSVERGGRRETEYFGPGTRLLVL.

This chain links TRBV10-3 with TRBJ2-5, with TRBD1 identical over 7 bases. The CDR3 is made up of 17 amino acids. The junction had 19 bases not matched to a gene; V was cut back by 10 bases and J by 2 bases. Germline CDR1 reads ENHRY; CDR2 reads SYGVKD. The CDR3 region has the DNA TGTGCCACCACTCGGGGACAGAGTACATCGGGGCAAGAGACCCAGTACTTC. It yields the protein CATTRGQSTSGQETQYF.

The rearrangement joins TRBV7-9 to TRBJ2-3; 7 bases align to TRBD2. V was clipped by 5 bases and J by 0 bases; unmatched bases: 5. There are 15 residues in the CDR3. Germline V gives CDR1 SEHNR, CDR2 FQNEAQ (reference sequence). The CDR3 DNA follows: TGTGCCAGCAGCCTAGTAGCGGGCAGCACAGATACGCAGTATTTT. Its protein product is CASSLVAGSTDTQYF. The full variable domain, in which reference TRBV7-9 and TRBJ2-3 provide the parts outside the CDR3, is DTGVSQNPRHKITKRGQNVTFRCDPISEHNRLYWYRQTLGQGPEFLTYFQNEAQLEKSRLLSDRFSAERPKGSFSTLEIQRTEQGDSAMYLCASSLVAGSTDTQYFGPGTRLTVL.

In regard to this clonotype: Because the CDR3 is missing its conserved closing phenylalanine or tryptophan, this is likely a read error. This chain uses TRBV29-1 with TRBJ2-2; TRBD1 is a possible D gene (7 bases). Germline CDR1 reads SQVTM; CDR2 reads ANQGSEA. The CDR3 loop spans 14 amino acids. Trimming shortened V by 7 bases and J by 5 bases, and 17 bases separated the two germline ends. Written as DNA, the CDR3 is TGCAGCGCCGCTTCAGGGGGGCGGACCGGGGAGCTGTTTTCT. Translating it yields CSAASGGRTGELFS.

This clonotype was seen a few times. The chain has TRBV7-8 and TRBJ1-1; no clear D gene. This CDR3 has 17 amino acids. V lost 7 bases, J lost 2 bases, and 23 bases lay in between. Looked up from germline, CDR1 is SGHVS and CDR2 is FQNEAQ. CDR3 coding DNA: TGTGCCAGCACCGAACGGGGTACGACACCCGACAACACTGAAGCTTTCTTT. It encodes CASTERGTTPDNTEAFF.

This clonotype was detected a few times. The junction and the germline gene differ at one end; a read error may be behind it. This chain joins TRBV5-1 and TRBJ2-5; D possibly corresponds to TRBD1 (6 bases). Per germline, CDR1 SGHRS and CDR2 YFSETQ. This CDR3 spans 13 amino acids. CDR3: CASSSDSQEAQYF. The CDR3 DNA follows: TGCGCCAGCAGCTCGGACAGTCAAGAGGCCCAGTACTTC.

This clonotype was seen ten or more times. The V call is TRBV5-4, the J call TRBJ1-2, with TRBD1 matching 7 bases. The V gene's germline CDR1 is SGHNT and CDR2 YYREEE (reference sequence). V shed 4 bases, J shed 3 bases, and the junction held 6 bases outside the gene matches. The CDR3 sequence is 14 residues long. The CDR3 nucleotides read TGTGCCAGCAGCATGACAGGGTGGGACTATGGCTACACCTTC. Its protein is CASSMTGWDYGYTF.

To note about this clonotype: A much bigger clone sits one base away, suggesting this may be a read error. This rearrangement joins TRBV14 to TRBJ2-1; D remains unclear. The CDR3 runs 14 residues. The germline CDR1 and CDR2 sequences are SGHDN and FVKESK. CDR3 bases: TGTGTCAGCAGTACCGACGGGCCTCGCAATGAGCAGTTCTTC. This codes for CVSSTDGPRNEQFF.

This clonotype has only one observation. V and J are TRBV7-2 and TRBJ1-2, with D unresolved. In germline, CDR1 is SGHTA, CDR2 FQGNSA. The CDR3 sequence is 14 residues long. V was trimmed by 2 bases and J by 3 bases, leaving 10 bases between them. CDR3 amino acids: CASSLIGVDYGYTF. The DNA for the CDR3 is TGTGCCAGCAGCTTAATCGGGGTCGACTATGGCTACACCTTC.

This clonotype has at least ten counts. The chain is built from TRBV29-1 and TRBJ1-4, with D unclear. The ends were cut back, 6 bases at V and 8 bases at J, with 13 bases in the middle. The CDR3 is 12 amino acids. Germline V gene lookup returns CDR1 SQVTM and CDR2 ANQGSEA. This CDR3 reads CSVAIGLEKLFF. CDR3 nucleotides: TGCAGCGTAGCAATAGGGCTCGAAAAACTGTTTTTT.

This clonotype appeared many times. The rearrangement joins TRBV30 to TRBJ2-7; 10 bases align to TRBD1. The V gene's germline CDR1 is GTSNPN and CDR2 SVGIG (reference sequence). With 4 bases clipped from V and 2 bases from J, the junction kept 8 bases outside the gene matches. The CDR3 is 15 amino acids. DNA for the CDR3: TGTGCCTGGAATGTCCCGGGGACAGGGGCCTACGAGCAGTACTTC. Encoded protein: CAWNVPGTGAYEQYF.

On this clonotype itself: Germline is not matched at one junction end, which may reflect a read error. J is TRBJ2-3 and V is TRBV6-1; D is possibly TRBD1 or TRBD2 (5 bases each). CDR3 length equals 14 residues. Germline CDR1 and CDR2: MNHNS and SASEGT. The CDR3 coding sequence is TGTGCCAGCAGGGAACGGGGCATCACAAATACGCAGTATTTT. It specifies CASRERGITNTQYF.

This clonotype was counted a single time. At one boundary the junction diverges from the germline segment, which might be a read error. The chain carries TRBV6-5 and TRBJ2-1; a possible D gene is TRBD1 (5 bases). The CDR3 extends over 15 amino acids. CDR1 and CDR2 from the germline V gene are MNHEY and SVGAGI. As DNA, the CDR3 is TGTGCCAGCAGTTCCCCCGGGCAGGGTAGGAATGAGCAGTTATTC. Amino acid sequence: CASSSPGQGRNEQLF.

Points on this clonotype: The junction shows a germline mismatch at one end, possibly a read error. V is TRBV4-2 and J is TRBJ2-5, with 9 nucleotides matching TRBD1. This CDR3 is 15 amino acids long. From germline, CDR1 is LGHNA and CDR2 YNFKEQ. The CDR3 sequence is CSSSQSTGGKKTQYF. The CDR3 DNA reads TGTTCCAGCAGCCAATCCACAGGGGGCAAAAAGACTCAGTACTTC.

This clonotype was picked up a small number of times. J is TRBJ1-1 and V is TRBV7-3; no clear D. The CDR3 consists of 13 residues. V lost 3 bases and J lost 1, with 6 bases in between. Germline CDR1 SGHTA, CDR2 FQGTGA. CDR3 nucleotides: TGTGCCAGCAGCTTGGAGGGGAACACTGAAGCTTTCTTT. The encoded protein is CASSLEGNTEAFF.

The CDR3 nucleotides are TGTGCCAACATCCAGGGACTCGACTTCCAAGAGACCCAGTACTTC. Translation: CANIQGLDFQETQYF. This chain uses TRBV28 with TRBJ2-5, with D perhaps TRBD2 (6 bases). Germline loops: CDR1 MDHEN, CDR2 SYDVKM. V lost 10 bases to trimming and J lost 1 base, with 19 bases between them. The length of the CDR3 is 15 residues. Full variable domain (outside the CDR3, taken from reference TRBV28 and TRBJ2-5): DVKVTQSSRYLVKRTGEKVFLECVQDMDHENMFWYRQDPGLGLRLIYFSYDVKMKEKGDIPEGYSVSREKKERFSLILESASTNQTSMYLCANIQGLDFQETQYFGPGTRLLVL.

Written as DNA, the CDR3 is TGTGCCACAAGGGAATGGGACACGCCCTACGAGCAGTACTTC. Protein product: CATREWDTPYEQYF. The chain is built from TRBV6-6 and TRBJ2-7, with D possibly being TRBD1 (6 bases). V was trimmed by 10 bases and J by 2 bases, leaving 18 bases between them. The CDR3 loop spans 14 amino acids. The V gene's germline CDR1 is MNHNY and CDR2 SVGAGI (reference sequence).

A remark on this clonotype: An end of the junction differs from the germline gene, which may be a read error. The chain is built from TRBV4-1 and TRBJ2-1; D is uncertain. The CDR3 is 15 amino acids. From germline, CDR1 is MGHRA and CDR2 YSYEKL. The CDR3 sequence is CAISQALGDYNEQFF. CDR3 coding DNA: TGCGCCATCAGCCAAGCGTTAGGAGACTACAATGAGCAGTTCTTC.

This CDR3 reads CSATIGAASEAFF. CDR3 nucleotides: TGCAGTGCTACCATTGGCGCGGCCAGTGAAGCTTTCTTT. The chain has TRBV20-1 and TRBJ1-1; D uncertain. The CDR3 has 13 residues. The V gene's germline CDR1 is DFQATT and CDR2 SNEGSKA (reference sequence). The ends were cut back, 4 bases at V and 7 bases at J, with 16 bases in the middle.

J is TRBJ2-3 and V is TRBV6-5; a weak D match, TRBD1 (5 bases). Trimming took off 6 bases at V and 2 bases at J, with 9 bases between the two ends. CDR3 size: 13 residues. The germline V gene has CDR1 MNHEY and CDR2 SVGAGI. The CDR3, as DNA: TGTGCCAGCAGATACAGGCTCACAGATACGCAGTATTTT. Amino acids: CASRYRLTDTQYF.

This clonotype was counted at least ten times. The CDR3 region is CSVEESRSSGSYEQYF. CDR3 sequence (DNA): TGCAGCGTTGAAGAGAGTCGGTCTAGCGGCTCCTACGAGCAGTACTTC. The chain employs TRBV29-1 and TRBJ2-7; TRBD2 matches 7 bases. Per the germline V gene, CDR1 is SQVTM and CDR2 is ANQGSEA. Unmatched junction bases numbered 8, after V lost 0 bases and J lost 0 bases. The CDR3 has 16 residues.

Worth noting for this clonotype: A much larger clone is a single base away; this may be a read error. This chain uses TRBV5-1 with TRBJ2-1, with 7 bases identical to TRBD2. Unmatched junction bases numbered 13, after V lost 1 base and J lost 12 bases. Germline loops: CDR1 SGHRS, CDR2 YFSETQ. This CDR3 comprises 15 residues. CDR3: CASSLTGGGGGAQFF. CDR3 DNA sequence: TGCGCCAGCAGCTTGACGGGAGGCGGGGGAGGTGCGCAGTTCTTC.